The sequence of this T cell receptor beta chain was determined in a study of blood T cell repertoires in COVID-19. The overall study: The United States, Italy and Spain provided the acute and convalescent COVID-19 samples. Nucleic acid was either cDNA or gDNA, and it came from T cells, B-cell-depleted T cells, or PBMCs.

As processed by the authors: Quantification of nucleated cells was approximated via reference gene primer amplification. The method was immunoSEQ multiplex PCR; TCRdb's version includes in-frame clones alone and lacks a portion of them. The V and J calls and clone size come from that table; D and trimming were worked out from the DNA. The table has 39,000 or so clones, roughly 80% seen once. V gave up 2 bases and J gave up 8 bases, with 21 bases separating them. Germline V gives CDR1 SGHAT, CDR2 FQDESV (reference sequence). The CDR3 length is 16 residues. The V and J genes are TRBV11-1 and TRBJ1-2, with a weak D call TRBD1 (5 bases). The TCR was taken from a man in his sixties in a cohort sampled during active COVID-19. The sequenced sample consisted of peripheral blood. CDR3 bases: TGTGCCAGCAGCTTAATAACTTTTCGGGGGGGTGACGGCTACACCTTC. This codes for CASSLITFRGGDGYTF.